This TCR beta chain was obtained from a study of shared clonotypes between healthy human individuals. Caucasian adults residing in Nashville, Tennessee made up all the donors. The germline CDR1 and CDR2 sequences are MNHEY and SVGAGI. After removal of 1 base from V and 2 bases from J, the junction contained 3 bases not matched to a gene. The length of the CDR3 is 15 residues. The data were produced by immunoSEQ multiplex PCR, yet TCRdb's version contains in-frame clones alone and is incomplete. The sample records some 580,000 clones, 95% to 98% being singletons. This TCR was recovered from a woman aged 25 to 39 in good health. The sequenced sample was naive CD4+ T cells sorted from blood. Documented subset: CD45RA+ positively selected. The gene calls are TRBV6-5 and TRBJ2-7; 9 positions agree with TRBD1. The DNA for the CDR3 is TGTGCCAGCAGTTACTTCGGGACAGGGCCCTACGAGCAGTACTTC. The encoded protein is CASSYFGTGPYEQYF.